This TCR beta chain was recovered during a study of T cell changes during pregnancy in multiple sclerosis. The data were produced by immunoSEQ multiplex PCR, yet TCRdb's version contains in-frame clones alone and is incomplete. This sample has fewer than 85,000 clones, with about 92% found just once. The CDR3 is 15 amino acids. Looked up from germline, CDR1 is SGHRS and CDR2 is YFSETQ. V lost 1 base and J lost 5, with 13 bases in between. This clonotype was sampled from a female donor in good health, enrolled as a control in a pregnancy study. V and J are TRBV5-1 and TRBJ2-1; a weak D match, TRBD1 (5 bases). The specimen was peripheral blood, collected after pregnancy. The CDR3 bases are TGCGCCAGCAGCTTGTTCTCACAGGCGAACAATGAGCAGTTCTTC. Its translation is CASSLFSQANNEQFF.